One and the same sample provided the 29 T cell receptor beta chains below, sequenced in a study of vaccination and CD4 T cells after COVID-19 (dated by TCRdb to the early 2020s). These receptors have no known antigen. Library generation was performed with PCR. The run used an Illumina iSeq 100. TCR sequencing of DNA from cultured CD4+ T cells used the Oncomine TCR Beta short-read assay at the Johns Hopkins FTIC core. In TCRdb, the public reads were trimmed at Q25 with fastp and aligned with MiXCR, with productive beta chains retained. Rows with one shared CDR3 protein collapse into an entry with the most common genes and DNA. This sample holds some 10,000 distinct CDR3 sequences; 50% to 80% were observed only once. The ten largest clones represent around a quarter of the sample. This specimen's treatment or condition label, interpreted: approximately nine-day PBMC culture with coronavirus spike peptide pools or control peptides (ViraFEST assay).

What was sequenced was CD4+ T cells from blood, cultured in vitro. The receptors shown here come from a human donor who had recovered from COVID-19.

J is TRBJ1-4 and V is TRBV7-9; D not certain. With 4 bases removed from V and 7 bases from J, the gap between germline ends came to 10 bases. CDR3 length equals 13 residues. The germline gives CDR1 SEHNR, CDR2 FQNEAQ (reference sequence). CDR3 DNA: TGTGCCAGCAGCTGGACGGCCTCTGAAAAACTGTTTTTT. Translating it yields CASSWTASEKLFF.

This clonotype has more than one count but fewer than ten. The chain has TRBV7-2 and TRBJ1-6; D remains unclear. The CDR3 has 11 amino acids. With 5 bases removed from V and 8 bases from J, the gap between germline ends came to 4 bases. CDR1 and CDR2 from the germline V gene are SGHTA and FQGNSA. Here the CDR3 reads CASSNDSPLHF. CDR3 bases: TGTGCCAGCAGCAATGATTCACCCCTCCACTTT.

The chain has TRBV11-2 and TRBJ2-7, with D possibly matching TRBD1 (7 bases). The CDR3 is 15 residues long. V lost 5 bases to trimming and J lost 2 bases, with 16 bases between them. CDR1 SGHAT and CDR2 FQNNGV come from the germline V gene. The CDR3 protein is CASSRGTVGTYEQYF. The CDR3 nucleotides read TGTGCCAGCAGCCGCGGGACAGTAGGGACCTACGAGCAGTACTTC.

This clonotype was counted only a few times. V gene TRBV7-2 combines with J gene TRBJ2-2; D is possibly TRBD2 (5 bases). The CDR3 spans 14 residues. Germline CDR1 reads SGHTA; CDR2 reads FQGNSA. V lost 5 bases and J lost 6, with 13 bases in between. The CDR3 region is CASSEERVAGELFF. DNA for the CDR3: TGTGCCAGCAGCGAGGAGAGGGTGGCCGGGGAGCTGTTTTTT.

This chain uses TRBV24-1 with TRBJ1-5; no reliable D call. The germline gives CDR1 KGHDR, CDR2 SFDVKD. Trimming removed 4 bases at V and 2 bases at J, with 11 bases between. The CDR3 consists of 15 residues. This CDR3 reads CATSEARGGNQPQHF. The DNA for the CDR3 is TGTGCCACCAGTGAGGCGCGGGGTGGCAATCAGCCCCAGCATTTT.

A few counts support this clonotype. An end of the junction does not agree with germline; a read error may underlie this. The CDR3 here is CSARELTGARNSPLHF. In nucleotides, the CDR3 is TGCAGTGCTCGAGAATTGACAGGGGCGCGAAATTCACCCCTCCACTTT. The chain recombines TRBV20-1 with TRBJ1-6; 8 positions agree with TRBD1. Germline V gives CDR1 DFQATT, CDR2 SNEGSKA (reference sequence). The CDR3 is 16 amino acids.

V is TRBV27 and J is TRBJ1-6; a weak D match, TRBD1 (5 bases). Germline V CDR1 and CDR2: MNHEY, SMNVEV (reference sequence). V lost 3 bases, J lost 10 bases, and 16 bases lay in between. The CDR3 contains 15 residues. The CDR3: CASSFVRGGRSPLHF. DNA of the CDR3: TGTGCCAGCAGTTTTGTCCGGGGCGGAAGGTCACCCCTCCACTTT.

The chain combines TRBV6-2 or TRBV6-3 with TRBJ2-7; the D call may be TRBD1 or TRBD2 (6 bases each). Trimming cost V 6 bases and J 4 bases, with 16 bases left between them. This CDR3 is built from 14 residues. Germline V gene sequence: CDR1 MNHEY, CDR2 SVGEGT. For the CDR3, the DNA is TGTGCCAGCAGACTAACGGGGGCCCGTTACGAGCAGTACTTC. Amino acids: CASRLTGARYEQYF.

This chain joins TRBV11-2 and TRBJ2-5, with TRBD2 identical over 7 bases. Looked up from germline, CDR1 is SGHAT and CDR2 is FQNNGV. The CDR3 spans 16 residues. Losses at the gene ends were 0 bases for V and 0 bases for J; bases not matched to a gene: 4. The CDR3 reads CASSLEGGVDQETQYF. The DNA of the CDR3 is TGTGCCAGCAGCTTAGAGGGGGGGGTTGACCAAGAGACCCAGTACTTC.

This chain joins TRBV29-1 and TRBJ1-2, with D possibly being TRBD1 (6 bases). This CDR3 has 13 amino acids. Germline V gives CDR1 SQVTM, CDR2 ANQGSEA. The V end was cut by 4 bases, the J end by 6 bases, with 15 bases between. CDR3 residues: CSVGLGGIDGYTF. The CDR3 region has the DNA TGCAGCGTTGGGCTGGGGGGCATCGATGGCTACACCTTC.

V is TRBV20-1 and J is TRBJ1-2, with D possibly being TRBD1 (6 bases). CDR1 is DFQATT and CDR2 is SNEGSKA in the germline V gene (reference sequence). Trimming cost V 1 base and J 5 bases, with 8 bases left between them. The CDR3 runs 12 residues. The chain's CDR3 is CSARGGGYGYTF. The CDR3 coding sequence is TGCAGTGCTAGAGGAGGGGGGTATGGCTACACCTTC.

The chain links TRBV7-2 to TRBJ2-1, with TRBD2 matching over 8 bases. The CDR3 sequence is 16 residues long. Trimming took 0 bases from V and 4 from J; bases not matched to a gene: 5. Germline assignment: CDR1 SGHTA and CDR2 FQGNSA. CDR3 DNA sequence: TGTGCCAGCAGCTTAGCCAGCGGGGGAAGATACAATGAGCAGTTCTTC. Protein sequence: CASSLASGGRYNEQFF.

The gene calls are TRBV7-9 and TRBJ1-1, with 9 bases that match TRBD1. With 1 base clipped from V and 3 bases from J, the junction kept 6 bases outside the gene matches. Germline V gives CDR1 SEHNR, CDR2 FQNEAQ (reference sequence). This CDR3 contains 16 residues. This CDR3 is CASSLDRGRRDTEAFF. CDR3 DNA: TGTGCCAGCAGCTTAGACAGGGGGCGCAGAGACACTGAAGCTTTCTTT.

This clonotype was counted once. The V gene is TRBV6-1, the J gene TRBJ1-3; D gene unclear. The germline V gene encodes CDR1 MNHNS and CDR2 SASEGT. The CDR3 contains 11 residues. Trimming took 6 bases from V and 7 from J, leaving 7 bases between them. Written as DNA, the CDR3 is TGTGCCAGCAGGTTTGGGAACACCATATATTTT. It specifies CASRFGNTIYF.

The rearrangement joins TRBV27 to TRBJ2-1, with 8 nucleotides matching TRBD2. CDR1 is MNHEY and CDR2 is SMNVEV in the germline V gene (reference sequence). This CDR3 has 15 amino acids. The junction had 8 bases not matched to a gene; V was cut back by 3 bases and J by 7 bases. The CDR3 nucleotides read TGTGCCAGCAGTTTTCAAGCGGGAGTAAGTAATGAGCAGTTCTTC. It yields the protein CASSFQAGVSNEQFF.

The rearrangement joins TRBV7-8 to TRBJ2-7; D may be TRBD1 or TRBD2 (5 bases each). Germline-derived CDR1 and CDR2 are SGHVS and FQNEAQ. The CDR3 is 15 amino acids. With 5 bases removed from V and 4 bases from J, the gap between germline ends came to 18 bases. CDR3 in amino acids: CASSPYPGTPYEQYF. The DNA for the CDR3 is TGTGCCAGCAGCCCGTACCCGGGGACCCCTTACGAGCAGTACTTC.

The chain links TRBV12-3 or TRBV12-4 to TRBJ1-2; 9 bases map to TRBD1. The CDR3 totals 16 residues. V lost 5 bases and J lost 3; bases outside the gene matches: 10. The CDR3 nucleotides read TGTGCCAGCAGTCCGGGACAGGGAATCCGGCACTATGGCTACACCTTC. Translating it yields CASSPGQGIRHYGYTF.

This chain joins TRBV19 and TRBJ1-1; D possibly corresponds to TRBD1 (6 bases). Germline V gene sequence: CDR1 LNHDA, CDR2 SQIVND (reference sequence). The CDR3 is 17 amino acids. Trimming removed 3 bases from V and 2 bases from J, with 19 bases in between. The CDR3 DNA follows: TGTGCCAGTAGTATGACCGACCGGGGGGCACTAAACACTGAAGCTTTCTTT. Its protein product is CASSMTDRGALNTEAFF. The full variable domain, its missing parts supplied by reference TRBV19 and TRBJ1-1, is DGGITQSPKYLFRKEGQNVTLSCEQNLNHDAMYWYRQDPGQGLRLIYYSQIVNDFQKGDIAEGYSVSREKKESFPLTVTSAQKNPTAFYLCASSMTDRGALNTEAFFGQGTRLTVV.

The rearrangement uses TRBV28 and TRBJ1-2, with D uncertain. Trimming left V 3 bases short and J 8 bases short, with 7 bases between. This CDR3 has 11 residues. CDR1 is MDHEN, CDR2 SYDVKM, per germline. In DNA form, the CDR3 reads TGTGCCAGCAGTTTCTCACAGGGCTACACCTTC. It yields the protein CASSFSQGYTF.

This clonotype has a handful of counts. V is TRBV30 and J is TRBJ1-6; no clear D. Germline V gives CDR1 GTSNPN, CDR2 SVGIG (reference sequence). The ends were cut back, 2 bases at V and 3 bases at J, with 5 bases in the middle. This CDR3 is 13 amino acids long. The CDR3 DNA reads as TGTGCCTGGAGTAAGGACTATAATTCACCCCTCCACTTT. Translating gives CAWSKDYNSPLHF.

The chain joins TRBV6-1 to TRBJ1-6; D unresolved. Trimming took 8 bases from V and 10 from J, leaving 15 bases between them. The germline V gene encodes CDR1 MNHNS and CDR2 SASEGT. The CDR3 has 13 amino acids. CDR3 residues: CASGVEGLSPLHF. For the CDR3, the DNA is TGTGCCAGCGGAGTAGAGGGCCTATCACCCCTCCACTTT.

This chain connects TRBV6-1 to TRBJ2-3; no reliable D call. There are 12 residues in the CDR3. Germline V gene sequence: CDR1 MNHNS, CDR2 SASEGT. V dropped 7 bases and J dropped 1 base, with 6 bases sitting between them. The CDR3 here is CASTEGTDTQYF. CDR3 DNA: TGTGCCAGCACGGAAGGCACAGATACGCAGTATTTT.

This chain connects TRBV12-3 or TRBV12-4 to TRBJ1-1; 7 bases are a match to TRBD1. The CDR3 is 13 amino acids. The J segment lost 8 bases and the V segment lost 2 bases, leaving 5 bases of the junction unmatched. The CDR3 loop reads CASSLSADREAFF. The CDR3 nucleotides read TGTGCCAGCAGTTTAAGCGCGGACAGGGAAGCTTTCTTT.

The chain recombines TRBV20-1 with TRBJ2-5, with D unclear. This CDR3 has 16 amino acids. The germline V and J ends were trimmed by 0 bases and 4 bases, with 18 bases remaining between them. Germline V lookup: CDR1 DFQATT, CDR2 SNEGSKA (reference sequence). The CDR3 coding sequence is TGCAGTGCTAGAGATCGTCTCGGAGATTGGAGAGAGACCCAGTACTTC. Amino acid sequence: CSARDRLGDWRETQYF.

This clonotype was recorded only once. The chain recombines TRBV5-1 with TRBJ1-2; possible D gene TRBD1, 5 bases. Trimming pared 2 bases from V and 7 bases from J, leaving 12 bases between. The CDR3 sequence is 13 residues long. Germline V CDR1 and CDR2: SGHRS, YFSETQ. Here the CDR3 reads CASSLSGSSGYTF. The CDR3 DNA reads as TGCGCCAGCAGCTTATCAGGGTCTAGTGGCTACACCTTC.

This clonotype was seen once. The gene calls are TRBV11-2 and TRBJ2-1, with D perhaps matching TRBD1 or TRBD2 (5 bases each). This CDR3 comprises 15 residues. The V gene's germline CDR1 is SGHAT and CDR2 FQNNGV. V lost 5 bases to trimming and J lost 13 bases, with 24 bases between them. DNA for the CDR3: TGTGCCAGCAGCGCCGTTCAGGGAGAAACTAGTAGTCAGTTCTTC. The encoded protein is CASSAVQGETSSQFF.

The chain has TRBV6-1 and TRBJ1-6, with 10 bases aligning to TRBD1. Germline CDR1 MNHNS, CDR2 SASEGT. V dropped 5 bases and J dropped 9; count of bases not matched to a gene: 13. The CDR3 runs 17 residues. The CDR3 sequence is CASSPILTGGARSPLHF. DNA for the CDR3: TGTGCCAGCAGTCCGATTTTGACAGGGGGCGCTCGTTCACCCCTCCACTTT.

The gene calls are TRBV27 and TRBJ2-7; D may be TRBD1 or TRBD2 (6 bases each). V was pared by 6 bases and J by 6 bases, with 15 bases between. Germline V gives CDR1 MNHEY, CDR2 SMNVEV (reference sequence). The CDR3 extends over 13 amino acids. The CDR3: CASRNREAGEQYF. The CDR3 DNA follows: TGTGCCAGCAGGAACAGGGAGGCCGGCGAGCAGTACTTC.

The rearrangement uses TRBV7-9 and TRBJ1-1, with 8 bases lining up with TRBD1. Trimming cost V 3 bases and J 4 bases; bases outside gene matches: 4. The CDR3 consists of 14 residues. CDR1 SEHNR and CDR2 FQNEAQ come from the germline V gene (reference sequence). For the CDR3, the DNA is TGTGCCAGCAGCTTGCAGGGGGCTAGCACTGAAGCTTTCTTT. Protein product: CASSLQGASTEAFF.